This T cell receptor beta chain was identified during a study of T cells after yellow fever vaccination. In its sample, this clonotype is medium-sized. TCRdb re-called the 5' RACE reads through MiXCR, storing one row per CDR3 protein. The table includes about 890 distinct CDR3 sequences, less than 9.5% detected once. V lost 5 bases, J lost 4 bases, and 10 bases stayed unmatched. Germline values: CDR1 MNHEY, CDR2 SVGAGI. The CDR3 extends over 15 amino acids. Study outcomes and limitations: Reappearing after the booster were most of the clones from primary vaccination (roughly 95% CD4, about 88% CD8). Only a small proportion of the clonotypes turned up in both the CD4 and the CD8 compartments, likely arising from convergent recombination.

The sample in question was CD8+ T cells binding an NS4B(214-222) dextramer, sorted from PBMCs, obtained roughly seven weeks after the first yellow fever vaccination. This receptor was identified in a man younger than 35 who received the YFV17D yellow fever vaccine. The chain combines TRBV6-5 with TRBJ1-2; 7 bases map to TRBD1. The CDR3 nucleotides are TGTGCCAGCAGTACCCTCGAAGGGGGCCCCTATGGCTACACCTTC. Protein: CASSTLEGGPYGYTF.